This T cell receptor beta chain originates from a study of metastatic and nonmetastatic thyroid tumors. Study-level background: The authors compared repertoires across blood and tumor or nodule tissue from malignant and benign thyroid patients.

This clone was counted many times. Its antigen is as yet unknown. Every patient underwent thyroid surgery untreated. Authors' methods: Construction of a distant-metastasis classifier for papillary thyroid cancer relied on CDR3 differences across clinicopathological groups. TCRdb redid the clone calls on the PCR reads using MiXCR. These V and J calls derive from TCRdb rather than the authors' analysis. The table records 25,000 or so clones, around 16% of them present only once. Study observations and caveats: Compared with benign nodules, malignant thyroid tumors were reported to have significantly higher TCR beta diversity in both blood and tumor.

The TCR originated in a male donor with papillary thyroid cancer or a benign thyroid nodule (not recorded which). Some clones in this sample may be carry-over from other donors' samples. Sequenced: blood.

Here the CDR3 reads CASSQVSSYEQYF. The CDR3 DNA is TGCGCCAGCAGCCAAGTAAGTTCCTACGAGCAGTACTTC. This chain connects TRBV4-1 to TRBJ2-7; D not certain. Between the trimmed V and J ends, which lost 1 base and 1 base, there was a span of 5 bases. The CDR3 consists of 13 residues. Per germline, CDR1 MGHRA and CDR2 YSYEKL.